This T cell receptor beta chain was recorded in a study of T cells in Graves' hyperthyroidism and ophthalmopathy. RNA transcripts provided the source from which TCR beta CDR3 regions were amplified. The HTBI primer set served for first-round RT-PCR of the TCR CDR3. From the multiplex PCR reads, TCRdb called clonotypes with MiXCR, one entry per CDR3 protein. The repertoire consists of 480,000 or so distinct CDR3 sequences, with under 15% occurring once and the leading ten covering 15% to 20%. Aged 18 to 65, the patients had hyperthyroidism that was newly diagnosed and had lasted under 2 months. The authors took PBMCs from 10 ml fresh peripheral blood. There are many counts of this clonotype. No antigen is known for it. Broader study findings: Ophthalmopathy was separated from stable hyperthyroidism by a 13 V-J model. Appearing also in blood were most of the thyroid clonotypes expanded above 0.001.

This CDR3 comprises 14 residues. V was cut by 3 bases and J by 4 bases, with 11 bases left in between. This chain connects TRBV12-3 or TRBV12-4 to TRBJ2-3; tentative D call: TRBD1 (5 bases). Material for sequencing was blood. This receptor was identified in a woman aged 18-35 years with Graves' hyperthyroidism. CDR3 nucleotide sequence: TGTGCCAGCAGTTTTATCCAGGGCTCAGATACGCAGTATTTT. Amino acids: CASSFIQGSDTQYF.